The 28 T cell receptor beta chains listed next were all sequenced from one sample in a study of naive and memory T cell subsets. Alpha and beta constant region primers primed reverse transcription for blood and skin samples. MiXCR was run by TCRdb on the 5' RACE reads, yielding one entry per CDR3 protein. The profile shows about 25,000 distinct CDR3 sequences, roughly 25% of them singletons. Whole blood, 2 to 2.5 ml, came from adult healthy volunteers. These receptor sequences come from a female donor in good health.

The V call is TRBV20-1, the J call TRBJ2-5; 7 positions match TRBD2. Per the germline V gene, CDR1 is DFQATT and CDR2 is SNEGSKA (reference sequence). CDR3 length: 16 residues. Unmatched junction bases numbered 7, after V lost 0 bases and J lost 0 bases. The DNA for the CDR3 is TGCAGTGCTAGAGACTCAGACACTAGCGACCAAGAGACCCAGTACTTC. Protein sequence: CSARDSDTSDQETQYF.

This clonotype was observed a few times. The chain carries TRBV2 and TRBJ2-3; 13 positions agree with TRBD2. In germline, CDR1 is SNHLY, CDR2 FYNNEI. This CDR3 is 15 amino acids long. V trimming: 6 bases; J trimming: 6 bases; junction bases outside the gene matches: 6. The CDR3 DNA is TGTGCCAGCAGCTACGGACTAGCGGGGGCCGATACGCAGTATTTT. It encodes CASSYGLAGADTQYF.

The chain links TRBV7-2 to TRBJ2-1; 13 bases line up with TRBD2. The germline V gene has CDR1 SGHTA and CDR2 FQGNSA. V lost 2 bases, J lost 5 bases, and 3 bases stayed unmatched. The CDR3 is made up of 16 amino acids. CDR3 amino acids: CASSLSGTSGNNEQFF. CDR3 in DNA: TGTGCCAGCAGCTTAAGTGGGACTAGCGGGAACAATGAGCAGTTCTTC.

V is TRBV10-3 and J is TRBJ2-3; D not certain. The CDR3 spans 11 residues. Trimming took off 4 bases at V and 2 bases at J, with 1 base between the two ends. Germline V gene data show CDR1 as ENHRY and CDR2 as SYGVKD. The chain's CDR3 is CAISVTDTQYF. The CDR3 DNA sequence: TGTGCCATCAGTGTCACAGATACGCAGTATTTT.

This clonotype was picked up a small number of times. The rearrangement uses TRBV29-1 and TRBJ2-6; D gene ambiguous. Trimming shortened V by 1 base and J by 4 bases, and 11 bases separated the two germline ends. Germline values: CDR1 SQVTM, CDR2 ANQGSEA. CDR3 length: 15 amino acids. The CDR3 region has the DNA TGCAGCGTTGAAGCTCTGCCATCCGGGGCCAACGTCCTGACTTTC. It encodes CSVEALPSGANVLTF.

V usage is TRBV20-1 and J usage is TRBJ2-3; TRBD2 might be the D (5 bases). Trimming removed 7 bases from V and 5 bases from J, with 16 bases in between. The CDR3 is 13 amino acids. Germline V gene data show CDR1 as DFQATT and CDR2 as SNEGSKA (reference sequence). This CDR3 is CSESWTDKDTQYF. CDR3 bases: TGCAGTGAGAGCTGGACTGACAAAGATACGCAGTATTTT.

This clonotype came up once. V and J are TRBV6-6 and TRBJ2-6, with a possible D match to TRBD1 (5 bases). The ends were cut back, 10 bases at V and 0 bases at J, with 19 bases in the middle. The CDR3 runs 17 residues. The V gene's germline CDR1 is MNHNY and CDR2 SVGAGI (reference sequence). Here the CDR3 DNA reads TGTGCCACCTATGGTGGTCAGGGCAGCTCTGGGGCCAACGTCCTGACTTTC. Protein sequence: CATYGGQGSSGANVLTF.

This chain joins TRBV10-3 and TRBJ1-1; TRBD1 might be the D (6 bases). Germline lookup yields CDR1 ENHRY and CDR2 SYGVKD. The length of the CDR3 is 15 residues. Trimming took 11 bases from V and 4 from J, leaving 23 bases between them. CDR3 nucleotides: TGTGCCTCGAAAAACGGGGGCGTTGGCTCCACTGAAGCTTTCTTT. Protein: CASKNGGVGSTEAFF.

The chain is built from TRBV12-3 or TRBV12-4 and TRBJ2-3; 10 nucleotides match TRBD2. This CDR3 spans 16 amino acids. The V segment lost 4 bases and the J segment 0 bases; nucleotides outside the gene matches: 4. The chain's CDR3 is CASSSRTSGSTDTQYF. CDR3 in DNA: TGTGCCAGCAGTTCACGGACTAGCGGAAGCACAGATACGCAGTATTTT.

This chain links TRBV7-2 with TRBJ2-5; perhaps TRBD1 as D (6 bases). V was shortened by 0 bases and J by 5 bases, with 10 bases between the two germline ends. Germline V gene sequence: CDR1 SGHTA, CDR2 FQGNSA. CDR3 length equals 14 residues. DNA for the CDR3: TGTGCCAGCAGCTTAGCGGGGACAAGGGAGACCCAGTACTTC. Translating gives CASSLAGTRETQYF.

CDR3 region: CASSADTFYGYTF. The DNA for the CDR3 is TGTGCCAGCAGTGCCGACACGTTCTATGGCTACACCTTC. The chain is built from TRBV25-1 and TRBJ1-2; no reliable D call. The V gene lost 4 bases and the J gene lost 4 bases, with 10 bases spanning the gap. Looked up from germline, CDR1 is MGHDK and CDR2 is SYGVNS. The CDR3 length is 13 residues.

At least ten counts were recorded for this clonotype. This chain uses TRBV6-4 with TRBJ2-1, with 9 bases matching TRBD2. The ends lost 4 bases at V and 7 bases at J; junction bases unmatched: 5. CDR1 and CDR2 (germline): MRHNA, SNTAGT. The CDR3 runs 14 residues. In DNA form, the CDR3 reads TGTGCCAGCAGTGTTGCGGGGGGGAGGAATGAGCAGTTCTTC. Protein: CASSVAGGRNEQFF.

The V gene is TRBV20-1, the J gene TRBJ1-2, with D possibly being TRBD1 (5 bases). The CDR3 has 11 residues. Trimming took off 5 bases at V and 7 bases at J, with 11 bases between the two ends. CDR1 DFQATT and CDR2 SNEGSKA come from the germline V gene (reference sequence). The CDR3 region has the DNA TGCAGTGCTGCCCGGGGCTCTGGCTACACCTTC. The encoded protein is CSAARGSGYTF.

The rearrangement joins TRBV27 to TRBJ2-7; TRBD1 matches 8 bases. This CDR3 region has 15 residues. The V and J ends lost 7 bases and 6 bases, in that order; junction bases with no gene match: 14. Germline values: CDR1 MNHEY, CDR2 SMNVEV (reference sequence). The CDR3 DNA is TGTGCCAGCAAACCCAGTCTGGGACAGGCGGGCGAGCAGTACTTC. Translated: CASKPSLGQAGEQYF.

The chain links TRBV20-1 to TRBJ2-2; possibly TRBD1 for D (7 bases). In germline, CDR1 is DFQATT, CDR2 SNEGSKA (reference sequence). The CDR3 extends over 12 amino acids. V shed 6 bases and J shed 7 bases, with 12 bases lying between them. CDR3 in DNA: TGCAGTGCGGAGGGGGCGTACGGGGAGCTGTTTTTT. This sequence encodes CSAEGAYGELFF.

By its share, this clonotype is medium-sized (0.01 to 0.1%). The J gene is TRBJ2-5, the V gene TRBV5-4; 7 bases align to TRBD2. CDR3 length: 17 residues. Germline values: CDR1 SGHNT, CDR2 YYREEE (reference sequence). V lost 0 bases to trimming and J lost 5 bases; unmatched junction nucleotides: 13. The DNA of the CDR3 is TGTGCCAGCAGCTTGGAACCGATGGCGGGAGTTTTGGAGACCCAGTACTTC. Translation gives CASSLEPMAGVLETQYF.

V and J are TRBV20-1 and TRBJ2-4, with TRBD1 identical over 7 bases. The germline V gene encodes CDR1 DFQATT and CDR2 SNEGSKA (reference sequence). This CDR3 is built from 15 residues. The J segment lost 1 base and the V segment lost 0 bases, leaving 3 bases of the junction unmatched. As DNA, the CDR3 is TGCAGTGCTAGAGATGACAGGGAGGCCAAAAACATTCAGTACTTC. This gives the protein CSARDDREAKNIQYF.

This clonotype was seen only a few times. The gene calls are TRBV6-5 and TRBJ2-2; the match to TRBD2 covers 10 bases. CDR3 size: 15 residues. The V and J ends lost 7 bases and 2 bases, in that order; junction bases with no gene match: 4. The germline V gene encodes CDR1 MNHEY and CDR2 SVGAGI. CDR3 loop: CASTQLAGNTGELFF. In DNA form, the CDR3 reads TGTGCCAGCACCCAACTAGCGGGAAACACCGGGGAGCTGTTTTTT.

The CDR3 here is CASSRGERDYEQYF. DNA for the CDR3: TGTGCCAGCAGTCGAGGGGAGCGGGACTACGAGCAGTACTTC. The J gene is TRBJ2-7, the V gene TRBV6-5; 7 nucleotides match TRBD2. CDR1 is MNHEY, CDR2 SVGAGI, per germline. V trimming: 5 bases; J trimming: 3 bases; junction bases outside the gene matches: 7. The CDR3 consists of 14 residues.

J is TRBJ2-4 and V is TRBV29-1; 8 bases are shared with TRBD1. Trimming at V came to 5 bases and at J to 4 bases, leaving 7 bases not matched to a gene. The germline V gene has CDR1 SQVTM and CDR2 ANQGSEA. This CDR3 comprises 14 residues. CDR3 sequence: CSVWARTGKNIQYF. Written as DNA, the CDR3 is TGCAGCGTTTGGGCCCGGACAGGGAAAAACATTCAGTACTTC.

This clonotype was counted many times. The chain combines TRBV19 with TRBJ1-1, with 9 bases aligning to TRBD1. Germline V gives CDR1 LNHDA, CDR2 SQIVND (reference sequence). Trimming took 4 bases from V and 4 from J; bases not matched to a gene: 4. This CDR3 spans 14 amino acids. CDR3 sequence: CASSKGQGVTEAFF. In DNA form, the CDR3 reads TGTGCCAGTAGTAAGGGACAGGGAGTCACTGAAGCTTTCTTT.

This clonotype is labeled as medium-sized. The V gene is TRBV5-5, the J gene TRBJ2-7; the match to TRBD1 covers 12 bases. Germline lookup yields CDR1 SGHKS and CDR2 YYEKEE (reference sequence). J lost 0 bases, V lost 4 bases, and 11 bases had no gene match. The length of the CDR3 is 18 residues. In DNA form, the CDR3 reads TGTGCCAGCAGCCCGGGACAGGGGGCCCTACGCGGCTCCTACGAGCAGTACTTC. Its protein is CASSPGQGALRGSYEQYF. The full variable domain, with the rest looked up from reference TRBV5-5 and TRBJ2-7, is DAGVTQSPTHLIKTRGQQVTLRCSPISGHKSVSWYQQVLGQGPQFIFQYYEKEERGRGNFPDRFSARQFPNYSSELNVNALLLGDSALYLCASSPGQGALRGSYEQYFGPGTRLTVT.

The chain combines TRBV29-1 with TRBJ2-5, with 8 bases lining up with TRBD2. The germline CDR1 and CDR2 sequences are SQVTM and ANQGSEA. The CDR3 runs 13 residues. Losses at the gene ends were 1 base for V and 4 bases for J; bases not matched to a gene: 2. CDR3 bases: TGCAGCGTTGAAGGGACTAGCTTAGAGACCCAGTACTTC. This translates into CSVEGTSLETQYF. Using reference TRBV29-1 and TRBJ2-5 for the parts outside the CDR3, the full variable domain is SAVISQKPSRDICQRGTSLTIQCQVDSQVTMMFWYRQQPGQSLTLIATANQGSEATYESGFVIDKFPISRPNLTFSTLTVSNMSPEDSSIYLCSVEGTSLETQYFGPGTRLLVL.

The chain has TRBV2 and TRBJ1-2; D might be TRBD1 (5 bases). V was pared by 7 bases and J by 3 bases, with 21 bases between. The CDR3 has 16 amino acids. The V gene's germline CDR1 is SNHLY and CDR2 FYNNEI. For the CDR3, the DNA is TGTGCCAGCATTTCATACTACCGAGGGGACTACTATGGCTACACCTTC. This codes for CASISYYRGDYYGYTF.

This clonotype was observed a few times. The V and J genes are TRBV29-1 and TRBJ1-5; TRBD1 is a possible D gene (6 bases). Germline V gene sequence: CDR1 SQVTM, CDR2 ANQGSEA. Trimming stripped 4 bases from V and 5 bases from J, with 9 bases between. This CDR3 is 12 amino acids long. CDR3 in DNA: TGCAGCGTTGGAGAGGGGGATCAGCCCCAGCATTTT. Translation gives CSVGEGDQPQHF.

The V gene is TRBV6-6, the J gene TRBJ1-1; D not certain. Germline V gene lookup returns CDR1 MNHNY and CDR2 SVGAGI (reference sequence). The CDR3 consists of 13 residues. The germline V and J ends were trimmed by 2 bases and 0 bases, with 4 bases remaining between them. CDR3 region: CASSYEVNTEAFF. Here the CDR3 DNA reads TGTGCCAGCAGTTACGAGGTGAACACTGAAGCTTTCTTT.

V usage is TRBV20-1 and J usage is TRBJ1-1; D is uncertain. This CDR3 has 12 amino acids. Trimming removed 1 base from V and 10 bases from J, with 13 bases in between. Germline CDR1 reads DFQATT; CDR2 reads SNEGSKA (reference sequence). This chain's CDR3 is CSARGNSKGAFF. CDR3 bases: TGCAGTGCTAGAGGTAATTCGAAGGGAGCTTTCTTT.

This clonotype was counted between two and nine times. This chain connects TRBV29-1 to TRBJ2-1; D call uncertain. Germline CDR1 and CDR2: SQVTM and ANQGSEA. The CDR3 loop spans 10 amino acids. The V end was cut by 5 bases, the J end by 1 base, with 0 bases between. CDR3 DNA: TGCAGCGTTTCCTACAATGAGCAGTTCTTC. Its translation is CSVSYNEQFF.